These 23 T cell receptor beta chains were sequenced from one sample in a study of blood T cell repertoires in COVID-19. Repertoires were generated with immunoSEQ multiplex PCR, while TCRdb's copy carries only in-frame clones and drops some. The repertoire includes around 400,000 clones, around 89% of them detected once, and around 1.3% sits in the top ten. The specimen was peripheral blood. These receptor sequences come from a man aged 40-49 years with acute or convalescent COVID-19.

The sample holds one count of this clone. Other DNA sequences within the sample encode an identical CDR3. This chain links TRBV12-3 or TRBV12-4 with TRBJ2-5; unclear D gene. The ends were cut back, 3 bases at V and 5 bases at J, with 4 bases in the middle. This CDR3 region has 11 residues. CDR3 in amino acids: CASSLRETQYF. DNA of the CDR3: TGTGCCAGCAGTTTGCGTGAGACCCAGTACTTC.

This clone was counted between two and nine times. The chain has TRBV18 and TRBJ2-3; the D gene is possibly TRBD1 (6 bases). V was trimmed by 5 bases and J by 1 base, leaving 7 bases between them. This CDR3 has 13 residues. CDR1 is KGHSH and CDR2 is LQKENI in the germline V gene. This chain's CDR3 is CASSTGRTDTQYF. The DNA for the CDR3 is TGTGCCAGCTCAACAGGGCGCACAGATACGCAGTATTTT.

V gene TRBV18 combines with J gene TRBJ2-1, with a weak D call TRBD2 (6 bases). V was clipped by 4 bases and J by 4 bases, with 11 bases between them. The CDR3 sequence is 14 residues long. Per the germline V gene, CDR1 is KGHSH and CDR2 is LQKENI. The CDR3 region has the DNA TGTGCCAGCTCACTTAGCGGAGGGTACAATGAGCAGTTCTTC. Protein: CASSLSGGYNEQFF.

The V gene is TRBV19, the J gene TRBJ2-2, with a weak D call TRBD2 (7 bases). This CDR3 spans 14 amino acids. The V and J ends lost 5 bases and 7 bases respectively, with 14 bases between them. Germline CDR1 LNHDA, CDR2 SQIVND (reference sequence). DNA for the CDR3: TGTGCCAGTAGTGACCGAGGGGGGGTCGGGGAGCTGTTTTTT. Its protein is CASSDRGGVGELFF.

The rearrangement uses TRBV27 and TRBJ2-3, with TRBD2 matching over 7 bases. The J segment lost 6 bases and the V segment lost 1 base, leaving 13 bases of the junction unmatched. CDR1 MNHEY and CDR2 SMNVEV come from the germline V gene (reference sequence). The CDR3 is 17 residues long. The CDR3 DNA reads as TGTGCCAGCAGTTTATACGGGGGGAGGCCCCGGACCGATACGCAGTATTTT. Encoded protein: CASSLYGGRPRTDTQYF.

The genes are TRBV28 and TRBJ1-1; the D gene is possibly TRBD1 (5 bases). The germline V and J ends were trimmed by 8 bases and 0 bases, with 22 bases remaining between them. The CDR3 is made up of 17 amino acids. Germline V gives CDR1 MDHEN, CDR2 SYDVKM. CDR3 DNA: TGTGCCAGCTCCACCCGGGGGGTATTAGCCATGAACACTGAAGCTTTCTTT. Amino acids: CASSTRGVLAMNTEAFF.

The sample holds one count of this clone. The chain is built from TRBV6-1 and TRBJ2-5, with D possibly TRBD2 on 6 matching bases. Germline V lookup: CDR1 MNHNS, CDR2 SASEGT. V lost 1 base and J 3 bases, leaving 12 bases between the germline ends. The CDR3 sequence is 15 residues long. CDR3 protein: CASSEDPGGKETQYF. In DNA, the CDR3 is TGTGCCAGCAGTGAAGACCCCGGGGGAAAAGAGACCCAGTACTTC.

The V gene is TRBV18, the J gene TRBJ1-2; 7 bases map to TRBD1. In germline, CDR1 is KGHSH, CDR2 LQKENI. The CDR3 contains 17 residues. V lost 3 bases and J lost 0; bases outside the gene matches: 10. CDR3 loop: CASSPTGTVLTNYGYTF. The CDR3 DNA reads TGTGCCAGCTCACCGACCGGGACAGTCCTAACTAACTATGGCTACACCTTC.

This clone was seen just once. V is TRBV14 and J is TRBJ2-2; possibly TRBD2 for D (6 bases). V shed 4 bases and J shed 2 bases, with 11 bases lying between them. The germline CDR1 and CDR2 sequences are SGHDN and FVKESK. This CDR3 has 15 amino acids. The CDR3 bases are TGTGCCAGCAGCCTGGGACTCCCCAACACCGGGGAGCTGTTTTTT. Its translation is CASSLGLPNTGELFF. Variable domain in full (rest from reference TRBV14 and TRBJ2-2): EAGVTQFPSHSVIEKGQTVTLRCDPISGHDNLYWYRRVMGKEIKFLLHFVKESKQDESGMPNNRFLAERTGGTYSTLKVQPAELEDSGVYFCASSLGLPNTGELFFGEGSRLTVL.

The chain links TRBV10-3 to TRBJ1-6; a weak D match, TRBD1 (6 bases). There are 14 residues in the CDR3. With 2 bases removed from V and 10 bases from J, the gap between germline ends came to 12 bases. The germline V gene encodes CDR1 ENHRY and CDR2 SYGVKD. As DNA, the CDR3 is TGTGCCATCAGTGAGGCACAGGGAGGGTCACCCCTCCACTTT. It specifies CAISEAQGGSPLHF.

The V and J genes are TRBV28 and TRBJ1-1; weak D call: TRBD1 (5 bases). Trimming removed 6 bases at V and 7 bases at J, with 15 bases between. Per germline, CDR1 MDHEN and CDR2 SYDVKM. There are 13 residues in the CDR3. The CDR3 region is CASSPLYGGEAFF. Here the CDR3 DNA reads TGTGCCAGCAGCCCATTATACGGGGGTGAAGCTTTCTTT.

The chain employs TRBV27 and TRBJ2-2, with D perhaps matching TRBD1 (6 bases). Deletions cut 2 bases from V and 4 bases from J, with 14 bases between. CDR3 size: 16 residues. The germline V gene encodes CDR1 MNHEY and CDR2 SMNVEV (reference sequence). The CDR3 DNA sequence: TGTGCCAGCAGTTTAGGCACCACAGGGTCCACCGGGGAGCTGTTTTTT. Translating gives CASSLGTTGSTGELFF.

This chain links TRBV5-1 with TRBJ2-7, with TRBD2 matching over 11 bases. This CDR3 has 15 residues. CDR1 and CDR2 from the germline V gene are SGHRS and YFSETQ. J gave up 3 bases and V 0 bases, and 2 bases lay outside the gene matches. The chain's CDR3 is CASSLVGLAVYEQYF. The CDR3 region has the DNA TGCGCCAGCAGCTTGGTGGGACTAGCGGTCTACGAGCAGTACTTC.

The chain recombines TRBV6-5 with TRBJ2-7; D is uncertain. The CDR3 is made up of 11 amino acids. The V and J ends lost 4 bases and 4 bases respectively, with 5 bases between them. Germline V gene sequence: CDR1 MNHEY, CDR2 SVGAGI. The CDR3: CASSSLYEQYF. CDR3 bases: TGTGCCAGCAGTTCTCTATACGAGCAGTACTTC.

The chain couples TRBV6-5 to TRBJ1-1; D is perhaps TRBD1 (5 bases). Trimming removed 5 bases at V and 0 bases at J, with 7 bases between. The CDR3 spans 13 residues. Germline CDR1 and CDR2: MNHEY and SVGAGI. CDR3 loop: CASSTGMNTEAFF. In DNA form, the CDR3 reads TGTGCCAGCAGTACAGGCATGAACACTGAAGCTTTCTTT.

This rearrangement joins TRBV3-1 (or the pseudogene TRBV3-2) to TRBJ2-3; D is perhaps TRBD1 (6 bases). Trimming stripped 4 bases from V and 5 bases from J, with 19 bases between. The germline V gene has CDR1 LGHDT and CDR2 YNNKEL (reference sequence). The CDR3 has 16 residues. The CDR3 region is CASSPEQGPSQDTQYF. The CDR3 region has the DNA TGTGCCAGCAGCCCTGAACAGGGTCCTTCGCAAGATACGCAGTATTTT.

V usage is TRBV7-3 and J usage is TRBJ2-1, with a possible D match to TRBD2 (6 bases). Trimming stripped 2 bases from V and 8 bases from J, with 10 bases between. The CDR3 spans 13 residues. Germline CDR1 SGHTA, CDR2 FQGTGA. The CDR3 sequence: CASSLSRDYEQFF. The CDR3 bases are TGTGCCAGCAGCTTATCCCGGGACTATGAGCAGTTCTTC.

The chain uses TRBV7-9 and TRBJ2-1, with a tentative D call TRBD1 (7 bases). Germline V lookup: CDR1 SEHNR, CDR2 FQNEAQ (reference sequence). The CDR3 totals 19 residues. With 2 bases removed from V and 4 bases from J, the gap between germline ends came to 24 bases. CDR3: CASSLSLQGRFGGYNEQFF. CDR3 coding DNA: TGTGCCAGCAGCTTATCTTTACAGGGGCGTTTTGGGGGGTACAATGAGCAGTTCTTC. Filled out from reference TRBV7-9 and TRBJ2-1, the complete variable domain reads DTGVSQNPRHKITKRGQNVTFRCDPISEHNRLYWYRQTLGQGPEFLTYFQNEAQLEKSRLLSDRFSAERPKGSFSTLEIQRTEQGDSAMYLCASSLSLQGRFGGYNEQFFGPGTRLTVL.

The rearrangement joins TRBV7-2 to TRBJ1-3; D is unresolved. Germline lookup yields CDR1 SGHTA and CDR2 FQGNSA. Trimming left V 3 bases short and J 1 base short, with 7 bases between. CDR3 size: 14 residues. The CDR3 loop is CASSFQDSGNTIYF. CDR3 bases: TGTGCCAGCAGCTTCCAGGATTCTGGAAACACCATATATTTT.

V and J are TRBV29-1 and TRBJ2-3; 9 bases line up with TRBD1. With 8 bases clipped from V and 3 bases from J, the junction kept 6 bases outside the gene matches. CDR1 and CDR2 (germline): SQVTM, ANQGSEA. The CDR3 totals 13 residues. CDR3 sequence: CSFRTGATDTQYF. For the CDR3, the DNA is TGCAGCTTTAGGACAGGGGCGACAGATACGCAGTATTTT.

The chain recombines TRBV19 with TRBJ1-1, with D unclear. The germline CDR1 and CDR2 sequences are LNHDA and SQIVND (reference sequence). The V end lost 8 bases, the J end lost 10 bases, and 17 bases lay between the germline ends. The CDR3 covers 12 residues. CDR3 loop: CASGDSTRRAFF. The CDR3 coding sequence is TGTGCCAGTGGCGACTCAACGCGTAGAGCTTTCTTT.

The V and J genes are TRBV28 and TRBJ1-5; 8 positions agree with TRBD1. This CDR3 has 14 residues. V dropped 6 bases and J dropped 6; count of bases not matched to a gene: 7. CDR1 is MDHEN, CDR2 SYDVKM, per germline. The CDR3 spells CASRSQGAGQPQHF. The CDR3 DNA follows: TGTGCCAGCAGGTCGCAGGGGGCTGGTCAGCCCCAGCATTTT.

The V gene is TRBV7-9, the J gene TRBJ1-5; 8 positions match TRBD1. Per the germline V gene, CDR1 is SEHNR and CDR2 is FQNEAQ (reference sequence). Trimming removed 5 bases from V and 0 bases from J; junction bases left unmatched: 15. This CDR3 has 19 residues. CDR3 sequence (DNA): TGTGCCAGCAGCATCACCCCCGACAGGGGACCATATAGCAATCAGCCCCAGCATTTT. Translating it yields CASSITPDRGPYSNQPQHF.